The 29 T cell receptor beta chains below come from one sample, sequenced in a study of shared clonotypes between healthy human individuals. Some clones are missing from TCRdb's copy, which holds only in-frame ones; the method was immunoSEQ multiplex PCR. Found here are about 300,000 clones, 74% of them singletons; the top ten hold under 13%. Input material: memory CD4+ T cells sorted from blood. As for subset: CD45RA-negative fraction. The receptors were gathered from a man aged 25 to 40 in good health.

This chain links TRBV25-1 with TRBJ2-7; D not certain. V was cut by 1 base and J by 2 bases, with 15 bases left in between. Germline values: CDR1 MGHDK, CDR2 SYGVNS. This CDR3 is built from 16 residues. DNA for the CDR3: TGTGCCAGCAGTGAATGGGAAAACAGAGACCCCTACGAGCAGTACTTC. The encoded protein is CASSEWENRDPYEQYF.

This CDR3 reads CASSGGGYTDTQYF. The CDR3 nucleotides read TGTGCCAGCAGCGGCGGGGGATACACAGATACGCAGTATTTT. The chain joins TRBV5-4 to TRBJ2-3; 7 nucleotides align to TRBD2. From germline, CDR1 is SGHNT and CDR2 YYREEE (reference sequence). This CDR3 comprises 14 residues. The J segment lost 2 bases and the V segment lost 4 bases, leaving 4 bases of the junction unmatched.

The chain is built from TRBV11-2 and TRBJ2-2; possible D gene TRBD1, 7 bases. This CDR3 region has 15 residues. The V gene lost 2 bases and the J gene lost 3 bases, with 10 bases spanning the gap. Germline V gives CDR1 SGHAT, CDR2 FQNNGV. The CDR3 protein is CASSLTRGDTGELFF. The CDR3, as DNA: TGTGCCAGCAGCTTAACCAGGGGGGACACCGGGGAGCTGTTTTTT.

The V gene is TRBV7-2, the J gene TRBJ2-1; 7 bases match TRBD2. This CDR3 is 15 amino acids long. J lost 3 bases, V lost 4 bases, and 6 bases had no gene match. The germline gives CDR1 SGHTA, CDR2 FQGNSA. Here the CDR3 DNA reads TGTGCCAGCAGCTCGTCGGGAGGCGGCTACAATGAGCAGTTCTTC. Translated: CASSSSGGGYNEQFF.

In its sample, this clone was seen once. The V and J genes are TRBV29-1 and TRBJ2-3; 11 nucleotides line up with TRBD2. Germline V gene lookup returns CDR1 SQVTM and CDR2 ANQGSEA. J was trimmed by 0 bases and V by 7 bases; bases with no gene match: 6. The CDR3 is 15 amino acids. The CDR3 coding sequence is TGCAGCGCCTCTGGGACTAGCGGCAGCACAGATACGCAGTATTTT. It specifies CSASGTSGSTDTQYF.

The gene calls are TRBV5-4 and TRBJ2-7; 10 positions match TRBD2. V was pared by 1 base and J by 1 base, with 5 bases of the junction left unmatched. Germline CDR1 and CDR2: SGHNT and YYREEE (reference sequence). The CDR3 contains 16 residues. CDR3 bases: TGTGCCAGCAGCTTGTCCAGCGGGAGGGTATCCTACGAGCAGTACTTC. It codes for CASSLSSGRVSYEQYF.

The chain couples TRBV7-8 to TRBJ1-2; 9 positions agree with TRBD1. CDR3 length: 16 amino acids. Trimming cost V 4 bases and J 4 bases; bases outside gene matches: 10. Germline V gene sequence: CDR1 SGHVS, CDR2 FQNEAQ. In nucleotides, the CDR3 is TGTGCCAGCAGCTACCCCACAGGGGGCGCGAGCTATGGCTACACCTTC. This translates into CASSYPTGGASYGYTF.

The rearrangement uses TRBV6-9 and TRBJ2-7, with D uncertain. Trimming took off 9 bases at V and 4 bases at J, with 4 bases between the two ends. Per the germline V gene, CDR1 is MNHGY and CDR2 is SVAAGI. The CDR3 is made up of 9 amino acids. DNA for the CDR3: TGTGCCAGGATTTACGAGCAGTACTTC. Amino acid sequence: CARIYEQYF.

The chain recombines TRBV28 with TRBJ1-2; perhaps TRBD1 as D (6 bases). Germline V gene lookup returns CDR1 MDHEN and CDR2 SYDVKM. Trimming took 1 base from V and 8 from J, leaving 11 bases between them. The CDR3 is made up of 13 amino acids. CDR3 loop: CASSLSGTLGYTF. The CDR3, as DNA: TGTGCCAGCAGTTTATCCGGGACATTGGGCTACACCTTC.

CDR3 DNA sequence: TGTGCCAGCAGCTTATCTATCTTGAGGGCCTTAAGCTCCTACAATGAGCAGTTCTTC. It codes for CASSLSILRALSSYNEQFF. This chain links TRBV7-9 with TRBJ2-1, with D possibly TRBD2 on 5 matching bases. The V end lost 2 bases, the J end lost 0 bases, and 20 bases lay between the germline ends. Germline lookup yields CDR1 SEHNR and CDR2 FQNEAQ (reference sequence). This CDR3 contains 19 residues.

In the case of this clone: The sample holds other DNA sequences that translate to the same CDR3. V and J are TRBV5-1 and TRBJ1-1; D call uncertain. Trimming cost V 0 bases and J 1 base, with 7 bases left between them. Germline CDR1 reads SGHRS; CDR2 reads YFSETQ. The CDR3 covers 14 residues. The CDR3 DNA is TGCGCCAGCAGCTTGGTAACAGCGAACACTGAAGCTTTCTTT. Translating gives CASSLVTANTEAFF.

This clone showed up just once. CDR3 sequence reads: CASSFGPQETQYF. The CDR3 coding sequence is TGCGCCAGCAGCTTCGGGCCGCAAGAGACCCAGTACTTC. V and J are TRBV5-1 and TRBJ2-5; D not certain. The CDR3 has 13 amino acids. The ends were cut back, 2 bases at V and 2 bases at J, with 7 bases in the middle. Germline V CDR1 and CDR2: SGHRS, YFSETQ.

This clone was recorded only once. The chain joins TRBV28 to TRBJ2-5, with 9 nucleotides matching TRBD2. Germline lookup yields CDR1 MDHEN and CDR2 SYDVKM. The CDR3 contains 15 residues. The ends lost 7 bases at V and 5 bases at J; junction bases unmatched: 11. In DNA form, the CDR3 reads TGTGCCAGCATCTTCGGAGTAGGACTAGCGGAGACCCAGTACTTC. Protein product: CASIFGVGLAETQYF.

This sequence joins TRBV7-2 and TRBJ2-1; D not certain. The CDR3 covers 15 residues. Germline-derived CDR1 and CDR2 are SGHTA and FQGNSA. Trimming shortened V by 1 base and J by 9 bases, and 16 bases separated the two germline ends. The CDR3 reads CASSLVVAQYGEQFF. DNA for the CDR3: TGTGCCAGCAGCTTAGTGGTAGCCCAATATGGTGAGCAGTTCTTC.

This clone was picked up one time. The V gene is TRBV29-1, the J gene TRBJ1-2; tentatively, D is TRBD1 (6 bases). The CDR3 covers 12 residues. The V end was cut by 3 bases, the J end by 8 bases, with 13 bases between. Per the germline V gene, CDR1 is SQVTM and CDR2 is ANQGSEA. CDR3 bases: TGCAGCGTTGAGGTGGGGGCAGACGGCTACACCTTC. It yields the protein CSVEVGADGYTF.

V is TRBV7-2 and J is TRBJ1-5; 9 nucleotides match TRBD1. The ends lost 4 bases at V and 6 bases at J; junction bases unmatched: 4. Looked up from germline, CDR1 is SGHTA and CDR2 is FQGNSA. This CDR3 comprises 14 residues. DNA of the CDR3: TGTGCCAGCAGCTACAGACAGGGGGTTCAGCCCCAGCATTTT. It yields the protein CASSYRQGVQPQHF.

The chain recombines TRBV10-1 with TRBJ2-4, with a possible D match to TRBD2 (6 bases). CDR1 is WNHNN, CDR2 SYGVQD, per germline (reference sequence). The V gene lost 7 bases and the J gene lost 8 bases, with 24 bases spanning the gap. The CDR3 runs 16 residues. The CDR3 sequence: CASIIPTSGPPYIQYF. The CDR3 nucleotides are TGCGCCAGCATCATTCCGACCAGCGGGCCGCCTTACATTCAGTACTTC.

This clone was seen repeatedly, ten times or more. The J gene is TRBJ2-5, the V gene TRBV7-2, with a weak D call TRBD2 (6 bases). Looked up from germline, CDR1 is SGHTA and CDR2 is FQGNSA. CDR3 length: 15 amino acids. Trimming shortened V by 5 bases and J by 5 bases, and 18 bases separated the two germline ends. The CDR3 DNA reads TGTGCCAGCAGCCCCAAAAAGGGAGGTATGGAGACCCAGTACTTC. It specifies CASSPKKGGMETQYF. Combining the CDR3 with reference TRBV7-2 and TRBJ2-5 gives the whole variable domain GAGVSQSPSNKVTEKGKDVELRCDPISGHTALYWYRQSLGQGLEFLIYFQGNSAPDKSGLPSDRFSAERTGGSVSTLTIQRTQQEDSAVYLCASSPKKGGMETQYFGPGTRLLVL.

The chain recombines TRBV28 with TRBJ2-1; D assignment may be TRBD1 or TRBD2 (8 bases each). The germline gives CDR1 MDHEN, CDR2 SYDVKM. V shed 5 bases and J shed 8 bases, with 19 bases lying between them. The CDR3 length is 15 residues. CDR3 in DNA: TGTGCCAGCAGTACACTAGCGGAGACAGGGGATGAGCAGTTCTTC. Translating gives CASSTLAETGDEQFF.

The gene calls are TRBV5-6 and TRBJ2-7; 8 bases are shared with TRBD2. After removal of 0 bases from V and 6 bases from J, the junction contained 5 bases not matched to a gene. Germline V gives CDR1 SGHDT, CDR2 YYEEEE. This CDR3 has 14 residues. CDR3 DNA sequence: TGTGCCAGCAGCTTGGTAGCGGGACCCCCCGAGCAGTACTTC. It specifies CASSLVAGPPEQYF.

This clone has a handful of counts. The V call is TRBV10-3, the J call TRBJ2-3; D is perhaps TRBD1 or TRBD2 (5 bases each). The CDR3 spans 14 residues. Germline CDR1 is ENHRY and CDR2 is SYGVKD. V was trimmed by 4 bases and J by 2 bases, leaving 10 bases between them. The CDR3 spells CAISVSGPTDTQYF. The CDR3 DNA sequence: TGTGCCATCAGTGTATCGGGACCCACAGATACGCAGTATTTT.

The chain uses TRBV2 and TRBJ1-1; unclear D gene. The ends were cut back, 10 bases at V and 5 bases at J, with 17 bases in the middle. Per the germline V gene, CDR1 is SNHLY and CDR2 is FYNNEI. The CDR3 spans 13 residues. The chain's CDR3 is CAISRKMSTEAFF. The CDR3 bases are TGTGCCATATCCAGGAAAATGAGTACTGAAGCTTTCTTT. The full variable domain, in which reference TRBV2 and TRBJ1-1 provide the parts outside the CDR3, is EPEVTQTPSHQVTQMGQEVILRCVPISNHLYFYWYRQILGQKVEFLVSFYNNEISEKSEIFDDQFSVERPDGSNFTLKIRSTKLEDSAMYFCAISRKMSTEAFFGQGTRLTVV.

The V gene is TRBV27, the J gene TRBJ2-3, with 13 bases lining up with TRBD2. Germline lookup yields CDR1 MNHEY and CDR2 SMNVEV (reference sequence). CDR3 length equals 17 residues. V was clipped by 0 bases and J by 6 bases; unmatched bases: 6. The CDR3 region is CASSLSPLAGGLDTQYF. In DNA, the CDR3 is TGTGCCAGCAGTTTATCCCCACTAGCGGGAGGGCTTGATACGCAGTATTTT.

The chain is built from TRBV7-2 and TRBJ1-2; no clear D gene. Deletions cut 5 bases from V and 1 base from J, with 8 bases between. There are 13 residues in the CDR3. CDR1 is SGHTA, CDR2 FQGNSA, per germline. Written as DNA, the CDR3 is TGTGCCAGCAGCCCAGCCCGTAACTATGGCTACACCTTC. This encodes CASSPARNYGYTF.

The V gene is TRBV6-1, the J gene TRBJ2-1, with a tentative D call TRBD2 (5 bases). With 6 bases removed from V and 9 bases from J, the gap between germline ends came to 18 bases. The CDR3 length is 14 residues. Germline V gene lookup returns CDR1 MNHNS and CDR2 SASEGT. CDR3 sequence: CASRTYPGMGEQFF. For the CDR3, the DNA is TGTGCCAGCAGAACTTACCCGGGGATGGGTGAGCAGTTCTTC.

This clone has a handful of counts. The chain couples TRBV4-1 to TRBJ2-3, with 13 bases that match TRBD2. The CDR3 extends over 17 amino acids. V was pared by 3 bases and J by 2 bases, with 5 bases of the junction left unmatched. CDR1 is MGHRA and CDR2 is YSYEKL in the germline V gene. The CDR3 loop reads CASSQKGLAGTTDTQYF. CDR3 nucleotides: TGCGCCAGCAGCCAGAAGGGACTAGCGGGGACCACAGATACGCAGTATTTT.

The chain couples TRBV6-1 to TRBJ2-1; D is uncertain. V was trimmed by 5 bases and J by 9 bases, leaving 20 bases between them. CDR1 is MNHNS, CDR2 SASEGT, per germline. The CDR3 has 15 residues. The DNA of the CDR3 is TGTGCCAGCAGTCAGGTCTCCTCGGGTCACGGTGAGCAGTTCTTC. Its protein is CASSQVSSGHGEQFF.

This clone was found a few times. CDR3 DNA sequence: TGTGCCAGCAGCCCCTCGGACAGGGAGGGCTATGGCTACACCTTC. Protein: CASSPSDREGYGYTF. The chain employs TRBV28 and TRBJ1-2, with 8 bases identical to TRBD1. V lost 6 bases, J lost 4 bases, and 10 bases stayed unmatched. Germline CDR1 MDHEN, CDR2 SYDVKM. The CDR3 runs 15 residues.

The chain couples TRBV5-6 to TRBJ2-1, with D possibly called TRBD1 or TRBD2 (6 bases each). The CDR3 extends over 15 amino acids. The germline V gene has CDR1 SGHDT and CDR2 YYEEEE. The ends were cut back, 5 bases at V and 5 bases at J, with 17 bases in the middle. Written as DNA, the CDR3 is TGTGCCAGCAGTTCCCTCGGGGGCTTTCACAATGAGCAGTTCTTC. This codes for CASSSLGGFHNEQFF.